In this sample, the clone carrying this T cell receptor beta chain turned up a few times. Antigen: not known. The CDR3 totals 12 residues. CDR1 and CDR2 from the germline V gene are MNHNS and SASEGT. V was trimmed by 7 bases and J by 2 bases, leaving 8 bases between them. Peptide-pool stimulation followed by sequencing identified expanded antigen-specific CD4+ clonotypes in the ViraFEST assay. Investigators separated out CD4+ T cells once more than nine days of culture had passed. In the vaccine recipients, nucleocapsid antibodies were negative and there was no prior SARS-CoV-2 infection. The entry originates in a study of vaccination effects on CD4 cells after COVID-19. Libraries were prepared by immunoSEQ multiplex PCR; TCRdb keeps only in-frame clonotypes and omits some of them. The profile covers fewer than 85,000 clones, with under 80% appearing a single time and 10% taken by the ten largest.

This sequence was found in a human donor who received a COVID-19 vaccine. This chain uses TRBV6-1 with TRBJ1-2; D gene unclear. The source material was CD4+ T cells from PBMCs cultured with SARS-CoV-2 spike peptides, sampled before COVID-19 vaccination. The CDR3 region has the DNA TGTGCCAGCAAAAGCGGCAACTATGGCTACACCTTC. This gives the protein CASKSGNYGYTF.